Presented here are 28 T cell receptor beta chains from one specimen sequenced in a study of T cell clonality in common variable immunodeficiency. Generated by immunoSEQ multiplex PCR, the TCRdb table keeps only in-frame clones and is missing some. The sample has tens of thousands of clones, none seen only once. Sequencing was performed on peripheral blood mononuclear cells. These receptors came from a person aged 18 to 70 in good health.

In its sample, this clone was seen many times. This chain's CDR3 is CSARPAGVTDTQYF. The DNA read from the CDR3 is TGCAGTGCTAGACCAGCGGGAGTCACAGATACG. This chain connects TRBV20-1 to TRBJ2-3; 8 nucleotides align to TRBD2. The read gets to within 3 residues of the CDR3 end, and the germline J gene fills in the rest. Germline V gene sequence: CDR1 DFQATT, CDR2 SNEGSKA (reference sequence). The CDR3 contains 14 residues. The V and J ends lost 2 bases and 2 bases, in that order; junction bases with no gene match: 3.

The sample holds many counts of this clone. The sequence runs out 3 residues before the end of the CDR3; the remainder is reconstructed from the germline J gene. The V call is TRBV20-1, the J call TRBJ2-5, with 7 bases aligning to TRBD2. Per germline, CDR1 DFQATT and CDR2 SNEGSKA (reference sequence). CDR3 length equals 14 residues. With 2 bases clipped from V and 5 bases from J, the junction kept 8 bases outside the gene matches. The sequenced CDR3 bases are TGCAGTGCTAGACCCCCAGGGACTATCGAGACC. Translation gives CSARPPGTIET. The full CDR3 is CSARPPGTIETQYF.

This clone was seen at least ten times. Read coverage stops 3 residues before the CDR3 terminus; the germline J gene supplies the remainder. V gene TRBV5-1 combines with J gene TRBJ1-4; 8 positions agree with TRBD1. The CDR3 spans 15 residues. The germline V gene encodes CDR1 SGHRS and CDR2 YFSETQ. Trimming at V came to 4 bases and at J to 8 bases, leaving 10 bases not matched to a gene. CDR3 DNA (partial): TGCGCCAGCAGCGACGGACAGGGTTTATTCGAAAAA. Protein product: CASSDGQGLFEK. The CDR3 as a whole reads CASSDGQGLFEKLFF.

This clone was recorded many times. The read ends 3 residues before the CDR3 terminus; that terminus is restored from the germline J gene. This sequence joins TRBV13 and TRBJ2-7; the D is unclear. CDR1 and CDR2 from the germline V gene are PRHDT and FYEKMQ (reference sequence). The CDR3 spans 15 residues. Trimming removed 7 bases from V and 4 bases from J, with 20 bases in between. CDR3 amino acids: CASTREKGSFYEQYF. The covered CDR3 bases are TGTGCCAGCACAAGAGAAAAGGGCTCATTTTACGAG.

This clone was found many times. With the read ending 3 residues before the CDR3 end, the germline J gene is used to fill in that end. This sequence joins TRBV24-1 and TRBJ1-4, with no clear D. V lost 0 bases and J 4 bases, leaving 8 bases between the germline ends. CDR3 size: 15 residues. Germline V gives CDR1 KGHDR, CDR2 SFDVKD. The CDR3 is CATSDLKGCNEKLFF. The sequenced part of the CDR3 DNA is TGTGCCACCAGTGATTTGAAAGGGTGTAATGAAAAA.

This clone was detected ten times or more. Read data end 3 residues before the CDR3 end; the end is taken from the germline J gene. The gene calls are TRBV11-2 and TRBJ2-7; D may correspond to TRBD1 or TRBD2 (5 bases each). The CDR3 totals 13 residues. CDR1 SGHAT and CDR2 FQNNGV come from the germline V gene. The ends were cut back, 8 bases at V and 3 bases at J, with 14 bases in the middle. Here the CDR3 reads CASGEGQLYEQYF. CDR3 bases read: TGTGCCAGCGGCGAGGGGCAGCTCTACGAG.

This clone was seen many times. The read comes to an end 3 residues before the CDR3 does, leaving the germline J gene to fill in the end. The chain carries TRBV7-2 and TRBJ2-7, with D possibly being TRBD2 (5 bases). Germline lookup yields CDR1 SGHTA and CDR2 FQGNSA. Trimming shortened V by 5 bases and J by 2 bases, and 16 bases separated the two germline ends. The CDR3 consists of 15 residues. The CDR3 bases that were read are TGTGCCAGCAGCCGCGTTGCGGGTCCTACCTACGAG. The encoded protein is CASSRVAGPTYE. The CDR3 reads in full as CASSRVAGPTYEQYF.

This clone was detected many times. The CDR3 end falls 3 residues outside the read, so it is completed with the germline J gene. V gene TRBV20-1 combines with J gene TRBJ2-1, with TRBD1 matching 9 bases. Germline CDR1 DFQATT, CDR2 SNEGSKA (reference sequence). The CDR3 runs to 13 residues. The trim removed 4 bases at V and 5 bases at J, leaving 3 bases unmatched. CDR3 DNA (partial): TGCAGTGCTACGGACAGGGGTGACAATGAG. Its protein product is CSATDRGDNE. The CDR3 reads in full as CSATDRGDNEQFF.

This clone appeared many times. The DNA ends 3 residues before the CDR3 does, and the rest of the CDR3 is filled in from the germline J gene. This rearrangement joins TRBV7-2 to TRBJ2-3, with 7 positions matching TRBD2. Trimming cost V 4 bases and J 6 bases; bases outside gene matches: 7. Germline V CDR1 and CDR2: SGHTA, FQGNSA. The CDR3 covers 14 residues. The CDR3 DNA, read in part, is TGTGCCAGCAGCTCCCGGACTAGTCAGGATACG. It encodes CASSSRTSQDT. The whole CDR3 protein reads CASSSRTSQDTQYF.

This clone was recorded at least ten times. The read gets to within 3 residues of the CDR3 end, and the germline J gene fills in the rest. This chain uses TRBV4-1 with TRBJ2-5, with 8 bases identical to TRBD1. V lost 1 base to trimming and J lost 2 bases; unmatched junction nucleotides: 6. The CDR3 is made up of 16 amino acids. Germline CDR1 reads MGHRA; CDR2 reads YSYEKL. CDR3 DNA (partial): TGCGCCAGCAGCCAAGTTTACGGACAGGGTCAAGAGACC. Amino acid sequence: CASSQVYGQGQET. The CDR3 reads in full as CASSQVYGQGQETQYF.

This clone was seen ten or more times. Read coverage stops 3 residues before the CDR3 terminus; the germline J gene supplies the remainder. The J gene is TRBJ2-1, the V gene TRBV18; 7 positions agree with TRBD2. V gave up 2 bases and J gave up 7 bases; unmatched junction bases: 14. There are 17 residues in the CDR3. Germline V gene data show CDR1 as KGHSH and CDR2 as LQKENI. CDR3: CASSPRLAGAGRNEQFF. CDR3 bases read: TGTGCCAGCTCACCAAGGTTAGCGGGCGCTGGACGTAATGAG.

This clone was observed at least ten times. The CDR3 extends 3 residues past the end of the read, so its final part is completed from the germline J gene. The chain carries TRBV5-1 and TRBJ1-6, with 9 bases aligning to TRBD1. The CDR3 contains 15 residues. Germline assignment: CDR1 SGHRS and CDR2 YFSETQ. The V gene end was trimmed by 0 bases and the J gene end by 9 bases; junction bases not matched to a gene: 4. The sequenced part of the CDR3 DNA is TGCGCCAGCAGCTTGGACAGGGGGCAAACTTCACCC. Protein sequence: CASSLDRGQTSP. The complete CDR3 reads CASSLDRGQTSPLHF.

This clone was observed at least ten times. The read ends 3 residues shy of where the CDR3 ends; the end is completed using the germline J gene. V usage is TRBV6-1 and J usage is TRBJ2-2, with D perhaps matching TRBD2 (5 bases). The V and J ends lost 1 base and 1 base respectively, with 16 bases between them. The CDR3 is 18 amino acids. Germline V CDR1 and CDR2: MNHNS, SASEGT. Incomplete CDR3 DNA: TGTGCCAGCAGTGAAGGCCTGGTTAATCGGGGGAACACCGGGGAG. It encodes CASSEGLVNRGNTGE. The whole CDR3 sequence is CASSEGLVNRGNTGELFF.

Ten or more counts support this clone. The CDR3 bases that were read are TGTGCCAGCTCACCTGGACAGGGGTCCCACGAG. Its protein product is CASSPGQGSHE. The CDR3 reads in full as CASSPGQGSHEQYF. V usage is TRBV18 and J usage is TRBJ2-7; 9 positions match TRBD1. The observed sequence ends 3 residues before the CDR3 terminus, with the missing tail filled in from the germline J gene. Germline CDR1 KGHSH, CDR2 LQKENI. V lost 3 bases, J lost 5 bases, and 5 bases stayed unmatched. This CDR3 comprises 14 residues. The variable domain in full, with the rest retrieved from reference TRBV18 and TRBJ2-7, is NAGVMQNPRHLVRRRGQEARLRCSPMKGHSHVYWYRQLPEEGLKFMVYLQKENIIDESGMPKERFSAEFPKEGPSILRIQQVVRGDSAAYFCASSPGQGSHEQYFGPGTRLTVT.

Many counts were recorded for this clone. With the read ending 3 residues before the CDR3 end, the germline J gene is used to fill in that end. The rearrangement joins TRBV5-4 to TRBJ1-5, with TRBD1 as a possible D gene (5 bases). CDR3 length: 14 residues. V lost 2 bases, J lost 4 bases, and 10 bases lay in between. Germline loops: CDR1 SGHNT, CDR2 YYREEE (reference sequence). CDR3 DNA (partial): TGTGCCAGCAGCTTAGACGGGGGTAATCAGCCC. Encoded protein: CASSLDGGNQP. The whole CDR3 protein reads CASSLDGGNQPQHF.

At least ten counts were recorded for this clone. The CDR3 goes on 3 residues after the read ends, and that part is filled in from the germline J gene. This rearrangement joins TRBV7-3 to TRBJ2-2; D gene ambiguous. The V end lost 2 bases, the J end lost 1 base, and 14 bases lay between the germline ends. CDR1 is SGHTA, CDR2 FQGTGA, per germline. The CDR3 length is 17 residues. The CDR3 is CASSLLTGSRNTGELFF. CDR3 DNA (partial): TGTGCCAGCAGCTTATTAACCGGGTCGCGGAACACCGGGGAG.

This clone was detected many times. The read ends 3 residues shy of where the CDR3 ends; the end is completed using the germline J gene. The chain couples TRBV11-3 to TRBJ1-1, with a tentative D call TRBD1 (6 bases). This CDR3 is 13 amino acids long. The germline gives CDR1 SGHNT, CDR2 YENEEA. The sequenced CDR3 bases are TGTGCCAGCAGCTTGGAATGGGGGCATGCG. This encodes CASSLEWGHA. The whole CDR3 sequence is CASSLEWGHAAFF.

This clone was seen at least ten times. The read terminates 3 residues before the CDR3 end, so the remaining end is supplied by the germline J gene. The chain has TRBV19 and TRBJ2-2; TRBD2 matches 8 bases. Germline V CDR1 and CDR2: LNHDA, SQIVND (reference sequence). Germline trimming cut 4 bases from V and 5 bases from J; bases unmatched to any gene: 9. The CDR3 is made up of 16 amino acids. The CDR3 DNA, read in part, is TGTGCCAGTAGTACTGGAGCGGGAGCTTTAACCGGGGAG. Its translation: CASSTGAGALTGE. The entire CDR3 sequence reads CASSTGAGALTGELFF.

The table lists this clone with many counts. The read ends 3 residues early relative to the CDR3; the germline J gene fills the gap. The V call is TRBV12-3 or TRBV12-4, the J call TRBJ2-5; 12 nucleotides agree with TRBD2. CDR3 length: 14 amino acids. Trimming cost V 9 bases and J 2 bases; bases outside gene matches: 4. CDR3: CASASGRGQETQYF. The sequenced CDR3 bases are TGTGCCAGTGCTAGCGGGAGGGGTCAAGAGACC.

Ten or more counts support this clone. The read falls 3 residues short of the CDR3 end, and the missing part is taken from the germline J gene. The rearrangement joins TRBV30 to TRBJ1-1; 9 bases match TRBD1. The CDR3 runs to 15 residues. CDR1 is GTSNPN and CDR2 is SVGIG in the germline V gene (reference sequence). With 6 bases clipped from V and 0 bases from J, the junction kept 8 bases outside the gene matches. The CDR3 region is CACTMDRGMNTEAFF. The CDR3 DNA, read in part, is TGTGCCTGCACCATGGACAGGGGCATGAACACTGAA. Complete variable domain (other parts from reference TRBV30 and TRBJ1-1): SQTIHQWPATLVQPVGSPLSLECTVEGTSNPNLYWYRQAAGRGLQLLFYSVGIGQISSEVPQNLSASRPQDRQFILSSKKLLLSDSGFYLCACTMDRGMNTEAFFGQGTRLTVV.

The DNA read from the CDR3 is TGTGCCAGCAGCTTATATGCGGCAGACTCCTACGAC. Encoded protein: CASSLYAADSYD. The whole CDR3 reads CASSLYAADSYDYTF. The chain couples TRBV7-3 to TRBJ1-2; D uncertain. Coverage ceases 3 residues before the CDR3 finishes, and the germline J gene fills in the end. The CDR3 consists of 15 residues. CDR1 is SGHTA, CDR2 FQGTGA, per germline.

This clone was counted at least ten times. The read gets to within 3 residues of the CDR3 end, and the germline J gene fills in the rest. This rearrangement joins TRBV20-1 to TRBJ2-7; D possibly corresponds to TRBD2 (6 bases). Germline V gene lookup returns CDR1 DFQATT and CDR2 SNEGSKA (reference sequence). The CDR3 has 13 amino acids. The part of the CDR3 DNA that was read is TGCAGCGCCGAAAGGGACTCAGCCTACGAG. Translated: CSAERDSAYE. The whole CDR3 protein is CSAERDSAYEQYF.

This clone has a count of ten or more. The read ends 3 residues shy of where the CDR3 ends; the end is completed using the germline J gene. This chain joins TRBV28 and TRBJ2-7, with 10 bases aligning to TRBD2. The germline gives CDR1 MDHEN, CDR2 SYDVKM. The junction had 15 bases not matched to a gene; V was cut back by 7 bases and J by 0 bases. The CDR3 runs to 18 residues. This chain's CDR3 is CASTPWGLAGATSYEQYF. The sequenced part of the CDR3 DNA is TGTGCCAGCACCCCATGGGGGCTAGCGGGAGCTACCTCCTACGAG.

This clone appeared many times. The read falls 3 residues short of the CDR3 end, and the missing part is taken from the germline J gene. This chain connects TRBV20-1 to TRBJ2-5; 10 nucleotides align to TRBD2. The CDR3 length is 14 residues. Germline-derived CDR1 and CDR2 are DFQATT and SNEGSKA (reference sequence). V shed 0 bases, J shed 5 bases, and the junction held 3 bases outside the gene matches. The CDR3 bases that were read are TGCAGTGCTAGAGATCTAGCGGGAGCCGAGACC. Translated, it gives CSARDLAGAET. The whole CDR3 protein reads CSARDLAGAETQYF.

In this sample, this clone turned up many times. The read ends 3 residues before the CDR3 terminus; that terminus is restored from the germline J gene. The genes are TRBV9 and TRBJ1-5; D might be TRBD1 (6 bases). Trimming cost V 3 bases and J 1 base, with 14 bases left between them. CDR1 and CDR2 (germline): SGDLS, YYNGEE. CDR3 length: 16 amino acids. The CDR3 spells CASSAGQGRSNQPQHF. The CDR3 DNA, read in part, is TGTGCCAGCAGCGCGGGGCAGGGGCGGAGCAATCAGCCC.

This clone was seen ten or more times. The CDR3 protein is CSASESEGIYEQYF. CDR3 DNA (partial): TGCAGTGCTAGTGAGTCGGAGGGGATCTACGAG. The chain is built from TRBV20-1 and TRBJ2-7, with a tentative D call TRBD2 (6 bases). The read ends 3 residues early relative to the CDR3; the germline J gene fills the gap. The ends were cut back, 3 bases at V and 3 bases at J, with 15 bases in the middle. The germline V gene encodes CDR1 DFQATT and CDR2 SNEGSKA (reference sequence). The CDR3 loop spans 14 amino acids.

This clone was observed a few times. The read stops 3 residues short of the end of the CDR3; the missing end is completed from the germline J gene. The chain employs TRBV19 and TRBJ1-2, with TRBD1 matching 8 bases. The CDR3 is 17 amino acids. In germline, CDR1 is LNHDA, CDR2 SQIVND (reference sequence). The DNA read from the CDR3 is TGTGCCAGTAGTACCCGGGGGCAGGGGGCGGAATACAATGAC. Translation: CASSTRGQGAEYND. The CDR3 reads in full as CASSTRGQGAEYNDYTF.

This clone was observed at least ten times. CDR3 residues: CSARTVRLAGGLAKNIQYF. CDR3 DNA, as far as it was read: TGCAGTGCTAGGACGGTTAGACTAGCGGGAGGTTTAGCCAAAAACATT. The V gene is TRBV20-1, the J gene TRBJ2-4; 13 bases fit TRBD2. The CDR3 extends 3 residues past the end of the read, so its final part is completed from the germline J gene. The V and J ends lost 3 bases and 0 bases, in that order; junction bases with no gene match: 11. Germline V gene lookup returns CDR1 DFQATT and CDR2 SNEGSKA (reference sequence). CDR3 length: 19 residues.